Shown below are 17 T cell receptor beta chains from a single sample sequenced in a study of cytotoxic CD8 clonotypes in ibrutinib-treated CLL. Some clones are missing from TCRdb's copy, which holds only in-frame ones; the method was immunoSEQ multiplex PCR. The profile shows under 200,000 clones, approximately 80% of them singletons. The specimen comprised PBMCs, sampled after 12 months of ibrutinib treatment. The receptors here all came from a human donor with chronic lymphocytic leukemia.

This chain connects TRBV28 to TRBJ1-2, with unresolved D. This CDR3 region has 12 residues. V gave up 6 bases and J gave up 4 bases, with 9 bases separating them. Germline CDR1 and CDR2: MDHEN and SYDVKM. In DNA form, the CDR3 reads TGTGCCAGCAGCCGGACCTCCTATGGCTACACCTTC. This gives the protein CASSRTSYGYTF.

About this clone: Distinct nucleotide sequences in the sample also encode this CDR3. The chain links TRBV28 to TRBJ1-2, with 8 positions matching TRBD1. Germline V gives CDR1 MDHEN, CDR2 SYDVKM. Unmatched junction bases numbered 2, after V lost 6 bases and J lost 5 bases. The CDR3 extends over 12 amino acids. In nucleotides, the CDR3 is TGTGCCAGCAGGACAGGGGATTATGGCTACACCTTC. The encoded protein is CASRTGDYGYTF.

The chain has TRBV7-3 and TRBJ2-3, with D possibly matching TRBD1 (6 bases). This CDR3 contains 14 residues. The V end was cut by 6 bases, the J end by 1 base, with 11 bases between. Germline-derived CDR1 and CDR2 are SGHTA and FQGTGA. The CDR3 bases are TGTGCCAGCAGTCAGGGGTCCGGCACAGATACGCAGTATTTT. Translating it yields CASSQGSGTDTQYF.

The CDR3 loop reads CASSAGLKDRVYGYTF. The CDR3 DNA is TGTGCCAGCAGCGCTGGGTTGAAGGACAGGGTCTATGGCTACACCTTC. The V and J genes are TRBV5-4 and TRBJ1-2, with 8 bases identical to TRBD1. J was trimmed by 4 bases and V by 4 bases; bases with no gene match: 12. Germline V lookup: CDR1 SGHNT, CDR2 YYREEE (reference sequence). The CDR3 consists of 16 residues.

This chain connects TRBV28 to TRBJ2-2; 8 nucleotides match TRBD1. V gave up 4 bases and J gave up 6 bases; unmatched junction bases: 13. The CDR3 length is 17 residues. In germline, CDR1 is MDHEN, CDR2 SYDVKM. Written as DNA, the CDR3 is TGTGCCAGCAGTTCCCTATTCGTGACAGGGGCTTCCGGGGAGCTGTTTTTT. It specifies CASSSLFVTGASGELFF.

The DNA of the CDR3 is TGTGCCAGCAGCCCCTTAGGGACAGGGCGGTATAGTAACACCGGGGAGCTGTTTTTT. It translates to CASSPLGTGRYSNTGELFF. J is TRBJ2-2 and V is TRBV9; the match to TRBD1 covers 9 bases. Trimming at V came to 4 bases and at J to 2 bases, leaving 15 bases not matched to a gene. Germline-derived CDR1 and CDR2 are SGDLS and YYNGEE. The CDR3 is 19 residues long.

This clone has a single count. In DNA, the CDR3 is TGTGCCAGTAGTGAACAGAATTCACCCCTCCACTTT. Amino acid sequence: CASSEQNSPLHF. The chain employs TRBV19 and TRBJ1-6; no reliable D call. In germline, CDR1 is LNHDA, CDR2 SQIVND (reference sequence). This CDR3 contains 12 residues. V was shortened by 5 bases and J by 7 bases, with 6 bases between the two germline ends. Based on the CDR3 plus reference TRBV19 and TRBJ1-6, the full variable domain is DGGITQSPKYLFRKEGQNVTLSCEQNLNHDAMYWYRQDPGQGLRLIYYSQIVNDFQKGDIAEGYSVSREKKESFPLTVTSAQKNPTAFYLCASSEQNSPLHFGNGTRLTVT.

CDR3 nucleotide sequence: TGCAGCGCTGGGATGGAGGAAAAACTGTTTTTT. Protein product: CSAGMEEKLFF. This rearrangement joins TRBV29-1 to TRBJ1-4; D is undetermined. V was clipped by 7 bases and J by 8 bases, with 11 bases between them. CDR1 is SQVTM, CDR2 ANQGSEA, per germline. There are 11 residues in the CDR3.

This clone was observed a handful of times. The V and J genes are TRBV5-1 and TRBJ1-4; D is ambiguous. This CDR3 has 15 amino acids. The germline V and J ends were trimmed by 4 bases and 4 bases, with 14 bases remaining between them. Germline values: CDR1 SGHRS, CDR2 YFSETQ. Written as DNA, the CDR3 is TGCGCCAGCAGCACCCTGCCGGGAAATAATGAAAAACTGTTTTTT. It specifies CASSTLPGNNEKLFF.

This clone was seen just once. The chain joins TRBV30 to TRBJ1-1, with TRBD1 as a possible D gene (6 bases). CDR3 size: 13 residues. Germline values: CDR1 GTSNPN, CDR2 SVGIG (reference sequence). The germline V and J ends were trimmed by 0 bases and 11 bases, with 16 bases remaining between them. CDR3 DNA sequence: TGTGCCTGGAGTGTTGGGGGGGCCGGGGAGGCTTTCTTT. This sequence encodes CAWSVGGAGEAFF.

The chain employs TRBV7-9 and TRBJ1-5; 10 positions agree with TRBD1. The CDR3 loop spans 16 amino acids. Germline V gives CDR1 SEHNR, CDR2 FQNEAQ (reference sequence). The ends lost 5 bases at V and 7 bases at J; junction bases unmatched: 11. The CDR3 DNA sequence: TGTGCCAGCAGCCCGGACAGGGGGTGGAATGGGCAGCCCCAGCATTTT. Translated, it gives CASSPDRGWNGQPQHF.

This rearrangement joins TRBV7-9 to TRBJ1-2; D call uncertain. The V and J ends lost 2 bases and 6 bases respectively, with 7 bases between them. The CDR3 length is 12 residues. Germline V CDR1 and CDR2: SEHNR, FQNEAQ (reference sequence). The CDR3: CASSLLADGYTF. The DNA for the CDR3 is TGTGCCAGCAGCTTATTGGCTGATGGCTACACCTTC.

This chain links TRBV9 with TRBJ2-3; D call uncertain. With 0 bases removed from V and 5 bases from J, the gap between germline ends came to 19 bases. Germline V gene lookup returns CDR1 SGDLS and CDR2 YYNGEE. The CDR3 contains 17 residues. The CDR3 protein is CASSVASGVGAQDTQYF. The DNA for the CDR3 is TGTGCCAGCAGCGTAGCTTCAGGCGTAGGCGCACAAGATACGCAGTATTTT. Looking up the rest from reference TRBV9 and TRBJ2-3 gives the full variable domain: DSGVTQTPKHLITATGQRVTLRCSPRSGDLSVYWYQQSLDQGLQFLIQYYNGEERAKGNILERFSAQQFPDLHSELNLSSLELGDSALYFCASSVASGVGAQDTQYFGPGTRLTVL.

The rearrangement joins TRBV28 to TRBJ2-7, with D perhaps TRBD1 (5 bases). CDR3 length equals 13 residues. V was shortened by 7 bases and J by 3 bases, with 13 bases between the two germline ends. CDR1 MDHEN and CDR2 SYDVKM come from the germline V gene. The CDR3 coding sequence is TGTGCCAGCAAAAGACAGCCCGGCTACGAGCAGTACTTC. Protein: CASKRQPGYEQYF.

The rearrangement links TRBV18 to TRBJ1-4, with D possibly TRBD1 on 5 matching bases. The CDR3 is made up of 15 amino acids. The V and J ends lost 3 bases and 0 bases respectively, with 8 bases between them. Per germline, CDR1 KGHSH and CDR2 LQKENI. The CDR3 bases are TGTGCCAGCTCACCCGACAGTCCAACTAATGAAAAACTGTTTTTT. Its protein product is CASSPDSPTNEKLFF.

This rearrangement joins TRBV12-5 to TRBJ2-7; TRBD1 matches at 8 bases. V trimming: 5 bases; J trimming: 3 bases; junction bases outside the gene matches: 3. The CDR3 has 13 residues. Germline V gives CDR1 LGHNT, CDR2 FRNRAP. CDR3 amino acids: CASGHGQGYEQYF. CDR3 nucleotide sequence: TGTGCTAGTGGTCACGGACAGGGCTACGAGCAGTACTTC. The variable domain in full, completed from reference TRBV12-5 and TRBJ2-7, reads DARVTQTPRHKVTEMGQEVTMRCQPILGHNTVFWYRQTMMQGLELLAYFRNRAPLDDSGMPKDRFSAEMPDATLATLKIQPSEPRDSAVYFCASGHGQGYEQYFGPGTRLTVT.

V gene TRBV6-1 combines with J gene TRBJ2-7; 7 bases line up with TRBD2. CDR3 size: 15 residues. V trimming: 2 bases; J trimming: 0 bases; junction bases outside the gene matches: 4. Germline assignment: CDR1 MNHNS and CDR2 SASEGT. The CDR3 bases are TGTGCCAGCAGTGAAATCGGGGGGAGCTCCTACGAGCAGTACTTC. It yields the protein CASSEIGGSSYEQYF.